These 6 T cell receptor beta chains share one sample of origin, sequenced in a study of T-cell memory formation after mild COVID-19. TCRdb ran MiXCR on the 5' RACE reads and lists one entry per CDR3 protein. Of about 600,000 distinct CDR3 sequences in the sample, roughly 20% were seen once. Sequencing was done on a sample of PBMCs or a T cell subset sorted from them (not recorded which). Receptor source: an adult woman who had mild COVID-19 (a few samples of this study predate the infection). Cell type and time point are not known.

V usage is TRBV5-1 and J usage is TRBJ2-5; 7 bases map to TRBD1. CDR3 length: 16 amino acids. Germline CDR1 SGHRS, CDR2 YFSETQ. V lost 6 bases to trimming and J lost 3 bases; unmatched junction nucleotides: 14. This CDR3 is CASTIDRGQLEETQYF. Here the CDR3 DNA reads TGCGCCAGCACCATTGATCGGGGACAGCTCGAAGAGACCCAGTACTTC.

This clonotype was seen more than once but under ten times. The chain recombines TRBV24-1 with TRBJ2-3; D is uncertain. With 4 bases removed from V and 2 bases from J, the gap between germline ends came to 6 bases. The germline gives CDR1 KGHDR, CDR2 SFDVKD. The CDR3 has 13 amino acids. The CDR3 bases are TGTGCCACCAGTGACCCTTCCACAGATACGCAGTATTTT. Translating gives CATSDPSTDTQYF.

V is TRBV14 and J is TRBJ2-5; D might be TRBD1 or TRBD2, each matching 5 bases. V lost 1 base, J lost 2 bases, and 11 bases lay in between. From germline, CDR1 is SGHDN and CDR2 FVKESK. This CDR3 region has 15 residues. CDR3 amino acids: CASSQALGVQETQYF. The CDR3 DNA is TGTGCCAGCAGCCAAGCTTTGGGGGTTCAAGAGACCCAGTACTTC.

This clonotype has only a few counts. This chain connects TRBV24-1 to TRBJ1-2; 9 bases agree with TRBD1. This CDR3 comprises 16 residues. V lost 5 bases to trimming and J lost 2 bases; unmatched junction nucleotides: 8. Germline-derived CDR1 and CDR2 are KGHDR and SFDVKD. The CDR3 DNA reads as TGTGCCACCAGTGGAACCGCCGGGACAGGGAACTATGGCTACACCTTC. Translating gives CATSGTAGTGNYGYTF.

The chain has TRBV20-1 and TRBJ1-5; perhaps TRBD1 as D (6 bases). The CDR3 consists of 17 residues. Per germline, CDR1 DFQATT and CDR2 SNEGSKA (reference sequence). V lost 1 base to trimming and J lost 4 bases, with 20 bases between them. DNA for the CDR3: TGCAGTGCTAGAGCTCAGAGGGGAGGGGGAAGAAATCAGCCCCAGCATTTT. It yields the protein CSARAQRGGGRNQPQHF.

This clonotype has a handful of counts. The rearrangement links TRBV7-2 to TRBJ2-3; 8 bases are a match to TRBD2. Germline assignment: CDR1 SGHTA and CDR2 FQGNSA. There are 15 residues in the CDR3. The V segment lost 6 bases and the J segment 4 bases; nucleotides outside the gene matches: 9. DNA for the CDR3: TGTGCCAGCAGGTTGCCGGGAGGGCCTTCAGATACGCAGTATTTT. This encodes CASRLPGGPSDTQYF.